This entry concerns a single TCR beta chain. Germline V gene lookup returns CDR1 MNHEY and CDR2 SVGAGI. V shed 3 bases and J 3 bases; nucleotides not matched to a gene: 10. This CDR3 comprises 16 residues. These data are taken from a study of T cells in Graves' hyperthyroidism and ophthalmopathy. It was RNA transcripts that yielded the amplified TCR beta CDR3 regions. The HTBI primer set drove a first-round RT-PCR of the TCR CDR3. MiXCR, applied by TCRdb to the multiplex PCR reads, yields one record per CDR3 protein. The table lists about 290,000 distinct CDR3 sequences, roughly an eighth of them singletons, with roughly 7.7% in the top ten.

The source material was blood. The receptor comes from a woman aged 40 to 50 with Graves' hyperthyroidism. This chain uses TRBV6-5 with TRBJ2-7, with 8 bases matching TRBD1. CDR3 in amino acids: CASSYWTGNALYEQYF. The DNA for the CDR3 is TGTGCCAGCAGTTATTGGACAGGGAATGCCCTCTACGAGCAGTACTTC.